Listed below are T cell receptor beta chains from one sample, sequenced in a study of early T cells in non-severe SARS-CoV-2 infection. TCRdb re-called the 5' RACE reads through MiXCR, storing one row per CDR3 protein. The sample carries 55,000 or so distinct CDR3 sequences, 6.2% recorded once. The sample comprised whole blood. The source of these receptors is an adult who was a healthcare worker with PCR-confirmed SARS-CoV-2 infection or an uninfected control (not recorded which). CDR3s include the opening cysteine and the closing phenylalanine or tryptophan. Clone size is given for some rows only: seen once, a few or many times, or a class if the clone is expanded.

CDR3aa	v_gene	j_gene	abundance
CASSLYRTGASGEQYF	TRBV5-1	TRBJ2-7	many
CASSYKGGTEAFF	TRBV6-6	TRBJ1-1	many
CASSFKGQGRHGYTF	TRBV7-9	TRBJ1-2	few
CASSFRPSGGYNEQFF	TRBV5-1	TRBJ2-1	few
CASSQGQASSYNEQFF	TRBV5-4	TRBJ2-1	-
CAPTSRQCRELFF	TRBV28	TRBJ2-2	few
CASSYGTGGQNTIYF	TRBV11-2	TRBJ1-3	few
CASSGGREQYF	TRBV10-1	TRBJ2-7	few
CAWSVGQGNEQYF	TRBV30	TRBJ2-7	-
CSVEGLWVDTQYF	TRBV29-1	TRBJ2-3	many
CASSFAGPSGNTIYF	TRBV27	TRBJ1-3	-
CASSQARGHYGYTF	TRBV3-1	TRBJ1-2	many
CASSRRDRGSGNTIYF	TRBV12-3/TRBV12-4	TRBJ1-3	many
CASSYSDTYEQYF	TRBV6-2/TRBV6-3	TRBJ2-7	many
CASSPVGGRPVYEQYF	TRBV7-2	TRBJ2-7	-
CASSSGQGRPQHF	TRBV7-2	TRBJ1-5	many
CASSLVGRGSDEQFF	TRBV11-3	TRBJ2-1	few
CASSAGQAYTIYF	TRBV11-3	TRBJ1-3	-
CASSQGDGVNQPQHF	TRBV14	TRBJ1-5	few
CASSYLWGGLYNEQFF	TRBV6-8	TRBJ2-1	few
CASSNWGDNTDTQYF	TRBV7-2	TRBJ2-3	many
CASSEFFSGWQSEHSEAFF	TRBV25-1	TRBJ1-1	-
CASSLGLGLDQPQHF	TRBV5-4	TRBJ1-5	many
CSALTSGTLYEQYF	TRBV20-1	TRBJ2-7	-
CASSLDVTGELFF	TRBV7-2	TRBJ2-2	-
CASSVASDSSYNEQFF	TRBV9	TRBJ2-1	many
CASSYEGSGRGTEAFF	TRBV6-6	TRBJ1-1	many
CASSRPAGTEAFF	TRBV18	TRBJ1-1	few
CASSSNQGQQPQHF	TRBV7-2	TRBJ1-5	few
CASSADRGNNQPQHF	TRBV7-2	TRBJ1-5	many
CASSVPGPDTQYF	TRBV5-4	TRBJ2-3	-
CASSWWGTEAFF	TRBV6-2/TRBV6-3	TRBJ1-1	many
CASSLQGGLYNEQFF	TRBV5-1	TRBJ2-1	many
CSARALAETQYF	TRBV20-1	TRBJ2-5	-
CASSYTGKGGRVFNEQFF	TRBV6-2/TRBV6-3	TRBJ2-1	many